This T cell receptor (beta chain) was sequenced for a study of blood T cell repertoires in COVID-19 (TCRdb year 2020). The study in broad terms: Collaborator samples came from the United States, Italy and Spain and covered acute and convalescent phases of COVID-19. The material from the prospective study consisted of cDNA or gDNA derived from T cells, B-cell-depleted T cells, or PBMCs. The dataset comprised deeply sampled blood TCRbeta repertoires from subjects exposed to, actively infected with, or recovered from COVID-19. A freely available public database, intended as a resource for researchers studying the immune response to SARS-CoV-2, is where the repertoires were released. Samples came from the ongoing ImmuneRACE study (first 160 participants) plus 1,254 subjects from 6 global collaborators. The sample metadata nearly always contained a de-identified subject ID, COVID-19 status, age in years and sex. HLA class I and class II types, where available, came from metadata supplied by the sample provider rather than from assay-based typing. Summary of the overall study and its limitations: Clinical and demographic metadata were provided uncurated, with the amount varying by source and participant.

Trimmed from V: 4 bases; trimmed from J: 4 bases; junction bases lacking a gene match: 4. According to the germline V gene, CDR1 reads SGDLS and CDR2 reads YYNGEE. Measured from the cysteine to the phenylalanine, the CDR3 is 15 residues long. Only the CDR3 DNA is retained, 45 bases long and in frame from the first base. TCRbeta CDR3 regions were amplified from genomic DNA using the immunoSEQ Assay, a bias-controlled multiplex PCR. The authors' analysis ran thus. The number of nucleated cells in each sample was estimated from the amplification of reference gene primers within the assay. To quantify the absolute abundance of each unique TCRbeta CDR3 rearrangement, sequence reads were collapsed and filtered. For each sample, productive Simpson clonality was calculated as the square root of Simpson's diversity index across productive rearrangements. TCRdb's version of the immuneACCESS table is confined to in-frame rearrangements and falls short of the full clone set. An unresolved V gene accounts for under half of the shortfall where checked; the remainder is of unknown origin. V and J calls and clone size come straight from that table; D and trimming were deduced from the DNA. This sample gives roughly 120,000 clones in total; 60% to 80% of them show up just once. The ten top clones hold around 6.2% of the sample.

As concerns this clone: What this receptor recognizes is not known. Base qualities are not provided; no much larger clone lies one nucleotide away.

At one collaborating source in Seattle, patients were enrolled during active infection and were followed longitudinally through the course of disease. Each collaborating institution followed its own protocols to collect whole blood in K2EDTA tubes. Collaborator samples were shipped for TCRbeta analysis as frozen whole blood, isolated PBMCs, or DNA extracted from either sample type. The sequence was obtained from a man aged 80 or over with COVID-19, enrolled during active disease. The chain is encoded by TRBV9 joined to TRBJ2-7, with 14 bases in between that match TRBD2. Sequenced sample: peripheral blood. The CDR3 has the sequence CASSPGTSGSYEQYF. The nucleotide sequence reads TGTGCCAGCAGCCCGGGGACTAGCGGGAGTTACGAGCAGTACTTC.